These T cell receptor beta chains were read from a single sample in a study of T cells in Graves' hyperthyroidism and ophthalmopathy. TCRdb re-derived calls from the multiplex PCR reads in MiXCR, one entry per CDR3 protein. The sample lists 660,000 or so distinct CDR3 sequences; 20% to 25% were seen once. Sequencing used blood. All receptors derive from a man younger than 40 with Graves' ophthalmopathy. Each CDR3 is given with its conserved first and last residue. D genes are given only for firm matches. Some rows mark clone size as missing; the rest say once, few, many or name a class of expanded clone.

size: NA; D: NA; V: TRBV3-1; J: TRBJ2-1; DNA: TGTGCCAGCAGCCAAAAGACAGGGCTCGGGAGAAGCTATTTGGTATACAGCAATGAGCAGTTCTTC; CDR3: CASSQKTGLGRSYLVYSNEQFF
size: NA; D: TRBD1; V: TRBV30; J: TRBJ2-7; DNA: TGTGCCTGGAGTGCCCCAGGGGTTTACAGGGGCTTCCTCCCTCGTTACGAGCAGTACTTC; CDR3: CAWSAPGVYRGFLPRYEQYF
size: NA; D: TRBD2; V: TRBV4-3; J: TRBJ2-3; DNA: TGCGCCAGCAGCCAAGATAAGGGACTAGCGGGACGCACAGATACGCAGTATTTT; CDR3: CASSQDKGLAGRTDTQYF
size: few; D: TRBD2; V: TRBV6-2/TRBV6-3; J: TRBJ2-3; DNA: TGTGCCAGCAGTTACTTCGCTAGCGGAACAGATACGCAGTATTTT; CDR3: CASSYFASGTDTQYF
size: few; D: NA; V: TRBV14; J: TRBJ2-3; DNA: TGTGCCAGCAGCCCAGGAACTAGCTTAAGCACAGATACGCAGTATTTT; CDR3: CASSPGTSLSTDTQYF
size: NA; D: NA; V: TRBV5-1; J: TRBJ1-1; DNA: TGTGCCAGCAGCTTGGCCGTGACAATGAACACTGAAGCTTTCTTT; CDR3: CASSLAVTMNTEAFF
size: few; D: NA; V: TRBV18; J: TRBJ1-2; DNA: TGTGCCAGCTCACCAGAGAAGGGGAAAGCCTATGGCTACACCTTC; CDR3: CASSPEKGKAYGYTF
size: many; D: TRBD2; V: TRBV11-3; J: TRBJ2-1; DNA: TGTGCCAGCAGCCCAAGGAGACTAGCGGGAGGGGTAAATGAGCAGTTCTTC; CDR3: CASSPRRLAGGVNEQFF
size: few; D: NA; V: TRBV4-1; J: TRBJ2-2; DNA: TGCGCCAGCAGCCCCATGGATGGGGGGAGGAGGACCGGGGAGCTGTTTTTT; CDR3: CASSPMDGGRRTGELFF
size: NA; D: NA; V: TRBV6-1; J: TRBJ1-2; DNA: TGTGCCAGCAGTACGGGCAATATAGGGTATGGCTACACCTTC; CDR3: CASSTGNIGYGYTF
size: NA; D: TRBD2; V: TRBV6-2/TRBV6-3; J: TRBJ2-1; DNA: TGTGCCAGCAGTTACGGCGGGGGTCTGTTCTTC; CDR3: CASSYGGGLFF
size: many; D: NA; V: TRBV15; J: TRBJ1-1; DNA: TGTGCCACCAGCAGACAGGATTTGAACACTGAAGCTTTCTTT; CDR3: CATSRQDLNTEAFF
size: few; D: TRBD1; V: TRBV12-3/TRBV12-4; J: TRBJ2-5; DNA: TGTGCCAGCATGTGGGACAGCGCTCGGGGGACCCAGTACTTC; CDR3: CASMWDSARGTQYF
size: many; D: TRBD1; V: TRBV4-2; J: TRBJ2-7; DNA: TGTGCCAGCAGCCACGAACAGGGGAACTACGAGCAGTACTTC; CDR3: CASSHEQGNYEQYF
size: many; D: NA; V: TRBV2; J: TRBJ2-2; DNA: TGTGCCAGCAGTGAGTCTGGGGGCGCAAGCACCGGGGAGCTGTTTTTT; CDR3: CASSESGGASTGELFF
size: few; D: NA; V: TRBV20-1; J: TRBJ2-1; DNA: TGCAGTGCTGACCCAAGACGAGCCCCCTACAATGAGCAGTTCTTC; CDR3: CSADPRRAPYNEQFF
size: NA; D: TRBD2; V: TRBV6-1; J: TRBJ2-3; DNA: TGTGCCAGCAGGCCTAGCGGGGCGGGCACAGATACGCAGTATTTT; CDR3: CASRPSGAGTDTQYF
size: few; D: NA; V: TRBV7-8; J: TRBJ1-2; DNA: TGTGCCAGCAGCTTCGGGCTCTACAACTATGGCTACACCTTC; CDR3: CASSFGLYNYGYTF
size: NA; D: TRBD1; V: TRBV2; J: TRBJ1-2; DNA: TGTGCCAGCAGTGGGGGACAGCTCTATGGCTACACCTTC; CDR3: CASSGGQLYGYTF
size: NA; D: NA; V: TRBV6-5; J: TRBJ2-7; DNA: TGTGCCAGCAGTTATAGAGACATCCCCCCTTACGAGCAGTACTTC; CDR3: CASSYRDIPPYEQYF
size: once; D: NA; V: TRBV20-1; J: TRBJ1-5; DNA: TGCAGTGCTAGAGATCTGGCGGATCCTCATCAGCCCCAGCATTTT; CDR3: CSARDLADPHQPQHF
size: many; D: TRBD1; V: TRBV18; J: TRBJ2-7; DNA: TGTGCCAGCTCACCACCGGGACAGGAGATCTACGAGCAGTACTTC; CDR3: CASSPPGQEIYEQYF
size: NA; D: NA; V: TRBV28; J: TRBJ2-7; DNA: TGTGCCAGCAGAGCTACTAGGGACCCTATGGAGCAGTACTTC; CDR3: CASRATRDPMEQYF
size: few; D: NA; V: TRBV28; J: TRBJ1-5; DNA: TGTGCCAGCAGTTTTTTTCTGAATCAGCCCCAGCATTTT; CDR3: CASSFFLNQPQHF
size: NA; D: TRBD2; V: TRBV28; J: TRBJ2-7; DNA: TGTGCCAGCAGTCTCCGAAGCGGGGATTACGAGCAGTACTTC; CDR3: CASSLRSGDYEQYF
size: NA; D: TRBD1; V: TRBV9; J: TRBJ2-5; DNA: TGTGCCAGCAGCTCGTGGGGACAGGGGCAAGAGACCCAGTACTTC; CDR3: CASSSWGQGQETQYF
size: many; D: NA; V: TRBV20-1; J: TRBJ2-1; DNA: TGCAGTGCTAGAGATCCCCAGGCAGTCCCTTACAATGAGCAGTTCTTC; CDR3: CSARDPQAVPYNEQFF
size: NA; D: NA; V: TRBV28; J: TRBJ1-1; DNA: TGTGCCAGCAGCCCTCATGGCACTGAAGCTTTCTTT; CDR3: CASSPHGTEAFF
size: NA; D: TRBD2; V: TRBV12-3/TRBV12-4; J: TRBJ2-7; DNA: TGTGCCAGCAGAAAGGGACTAGCGGGATCTTACGAGCAGTACTTC; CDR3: CASRKGLAGSYEQYF
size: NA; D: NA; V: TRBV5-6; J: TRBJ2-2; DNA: TGTGCCAGCAGCCAGGGACCCTTGAACACCGGGGAGCTGTTTTTT; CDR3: CASSQGPLNTGELFF
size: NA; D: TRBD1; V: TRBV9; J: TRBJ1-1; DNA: TGTGCCAGCAGCGTAGAGGACAGGGGATGGGCTTTCTTT; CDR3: CASSVEDRGWAFF
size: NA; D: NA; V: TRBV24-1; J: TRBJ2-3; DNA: TGTGCCACCAGTTGGCAGGCCACAGATACGCAGTATTTT; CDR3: CATSWQATDTQYF
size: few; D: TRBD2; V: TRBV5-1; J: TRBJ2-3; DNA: TGCGCCAGCAGCTTCCTCGAGACTAGCGGAGATACGCAGTATTTT; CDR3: CASSFLETSGDTQYF
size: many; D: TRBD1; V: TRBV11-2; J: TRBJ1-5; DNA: TGTGCCAGCAGCTTAGGGGGACAGGGGAAACAGCCCCAGCATTTT; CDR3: CASSLGGQGKQPQHF
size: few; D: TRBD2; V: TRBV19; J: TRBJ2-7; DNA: TGTGCCAGTAGTTCCACGGGACTAGCGGGAAACGAGCAGTACTTC; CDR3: CASSSTGLAGNEQYF
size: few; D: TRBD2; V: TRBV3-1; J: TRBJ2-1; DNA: TGTGCCAGCAGCCAAGGACTAGCGCCACGGGGCAATGAGCAGTTCTTC; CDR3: CASSQGLAPRGNEQFF
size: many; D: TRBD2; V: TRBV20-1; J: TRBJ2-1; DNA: TGCAGTGCCCCCACTAGCGGGGATTACAATGAGCAGTTCTTC; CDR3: CSAPTSGDYNEQFF
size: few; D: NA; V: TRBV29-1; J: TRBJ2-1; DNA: TGCAGCGTTTTGGCTAGAGGGCCGAATGAGCAGTTCTTC; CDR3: CSVLARGPNEQFF
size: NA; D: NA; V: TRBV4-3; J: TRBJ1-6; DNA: TGCGCCAGCAGCCAAGAGTTAGGGTACAATTCACCCCTCCACTTT; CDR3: CASSQELGYNSPLHF
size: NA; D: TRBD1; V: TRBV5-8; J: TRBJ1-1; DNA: TGTGCCAGCAGCTCCAACAGGGGGAACACTGAAGCTTTCTTT; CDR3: CASSSNRGNTEAFF
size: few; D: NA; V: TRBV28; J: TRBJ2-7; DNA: TGTGCCAGCAGTTCAGGGGATATCGAGCAGTACTTC; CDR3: CASSSGDIEQYF
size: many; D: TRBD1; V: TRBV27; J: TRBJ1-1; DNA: TGTGCCAGCAGTTTGGGAGGGGGCGCGGACACTGAAGCTTTCTTT; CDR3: CASSLGGGADTEAFF
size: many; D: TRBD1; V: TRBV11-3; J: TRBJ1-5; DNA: TGTGCCAGCAGCTTAGATCCCCAGGGACAGGGGAATCAGCCCCAGCATTTT; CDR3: CASSLDPQGQGNQPQHF
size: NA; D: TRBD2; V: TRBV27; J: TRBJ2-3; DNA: TGTGCCAGCAGCCTTAGTTCCGGGACTAGCGGGAGGAGGGTAACAGATACGCAGTATTTT; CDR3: CASSLSSGTSGRRVTDTQYF
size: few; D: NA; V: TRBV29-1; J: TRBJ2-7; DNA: TGCAGCGCTACCCCGTACCCCGCGGCCTCCGAGCAGTACTTC; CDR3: CSATPYPAASEQYF
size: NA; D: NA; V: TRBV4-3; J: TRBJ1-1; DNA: TGCGCCAGCAGCCAAGAAACGTGGACTGAAGCTTTCTTT; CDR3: CASSQETWTEAFF
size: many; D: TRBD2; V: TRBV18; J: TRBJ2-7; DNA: TGTGCCAGCTCACCACCGGGACTAGCGGGAGCCTACGAGCAGTACTTC; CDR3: CASSPPGLAGAYEQYF
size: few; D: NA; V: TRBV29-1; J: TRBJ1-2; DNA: TGCAGCGTTGAGGGCTACACCTTC; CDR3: CSVEGYTF
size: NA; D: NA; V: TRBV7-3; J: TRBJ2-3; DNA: TGTGCCAGCAGCTTACAGGCTAGCACAGATACGCAGTATTTT; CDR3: CASSLQASTDTQYF
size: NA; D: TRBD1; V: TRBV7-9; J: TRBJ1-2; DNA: TGTGCCAGCAGCCCTCGGGACAGCGGATGGGGCTACACCTTC; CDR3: CASSPRDSGWGYTF
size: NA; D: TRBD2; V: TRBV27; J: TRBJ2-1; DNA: TGTGCCAGAGCTATAGTACCGACTAGCGGGACCTACAATGAGCAGTTCTTC; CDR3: CARAIVPTSGTYNEQFF
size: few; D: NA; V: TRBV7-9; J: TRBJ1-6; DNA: TGTGCCAGCAGCTTAGGAGGGGTAGGCGAGAATTCACCCCTCCACTTT; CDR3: CASSLGGVGENSPLHF
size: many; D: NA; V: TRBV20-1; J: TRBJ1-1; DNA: TGCAGTGCTCTGGAAGGGGGAGCCAACACTGAAGCTTTCTTT; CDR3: CSALEGGANTEAFF
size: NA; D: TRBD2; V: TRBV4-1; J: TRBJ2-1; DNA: TGCGCCAGCAGCCACAGCGGGAGGGCGTTCAATGAGCAGTTCTTC; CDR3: CASSHSGRAFNEQFF
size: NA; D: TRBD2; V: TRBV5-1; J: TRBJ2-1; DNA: TGCGCCAGCAGCCAAGCGGGATTAGCCGGGAATGAGCAGTTCTTC; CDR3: CASSQAGLAGNEQFF